This entry is about one T cell receptor (beta chain). Antigen: not known. These data originate in a study of cytomegalovirus exposure and HLA in healthy donors. The CDR3 extends over 14 amino acids. The V end lost 2 bases, the J end lost 3 bases, and 11 bases lay between the germline ends. Germline V lookup: CDR1 SGHNT, CDR2 YYREEE (reference sequence). Overall study findings and caveats: Despite most TCR sequences being rare, some public TCRs occurred in many donors. Researchers catalogued 160 or so TCR beta chains as cytomegalovirus-associated.

Profiling relied on immunoSEQ multiplex PCR, and the TCRdb table lists in-frame clones only, not all of them. The sample holds roughly 90,000 clones, roughly 85% seen once. Sequencing was done on a sample of PBMCs. The chain links TRBV5-4 to TRBJ1-1; D call uncertain. The origin of this receptor is a man younger than 30 in good health and CMV-seropositive. CDR3 in amino acids: CASSFLGGDTEAFF. CDR3 bases: TGTGCCAGCAGCTTCCTAGGCGGGGACACTGAAGCTTTCTTT.